Following are 8 T cell receptor beta chains from one sample sequenced in a study of T cell repertoires in cytomegalovirus infection. TCRdb independently ran MiXCR on the reads; one entry per CDR3 protein. The sample has almost 550,000 distinct CDR3 sequences; about 17% are singletons. The material sequenced was CD8+ T cells from PBMCs. The receptors derive from a human donor in good health (CMV status not recorded). Some clones in this sample may be carry-over from other donors' samples.

There are a few counts of this clonotype. This chain uses TRBV5-8 with TRBJ2-1; 9 nucleotides align to TRBD1. CDR3 size: 15 residues. From germline, CDR1 is SGHTS and CDR2 YDEGEE. V dropped 4 bases and J dropped 4; count of bases not matched to a gene: 6. The CDR3 nucleotides read TGTGCCAGCAGCCGAGACAGGGGGGGATACAATGAGCAGTTCTTC. Its translation: CASSRDRGGYNEQFF.

This clonotype showed up many times. Written as DNA, the CDR3 is TGTGCCAGCAGTGAAAAATTACGGGGGCGTGGGCAGCCCCAGCATTTT. Amino acids: CASSEKLRGRGQPQHF. The genes are TRBV2 and TRBJ1-5; a possible D gene is TRBD1 (6 bases). CDR3 length equals 16 residues. V was clipped by 2 bases and J by 7 bases, with 18 bases between them. Germline V gene sequence: CDR1 SNHLY, CDR2 FYNNEI.

This clonotype occurred a few times. The chain links TRBV6-2 or TRBV6-3 to TRBJ1-1; D unclear. Trimming left V 2 bases short and J 3 bases short, with 7 bases between. CDR1 and CDR2 (germline): MNHEY, SVGEGT. The CDR3 length is 13 residues. Here the CDR3 reads CASSYGGYTEAFF. The CDR3 DNA reads TGTGCCAGCAGTTACGGCGGATACACTGAAGCTTTCTTT.

This clonotype was counted many times. The V gene is TRBV29-1, the J gene TRBJ2-3, with 10 bases aligning to TRBD2. The CDR3 length is 17 residues. Per the germline V gene, CDR1 is SQVTM and CDR2 is ANQGSEA. Losses at the gene ends were 2 bases for V and 1 base for J; bases not matched to a gene: 9. The CDR3 spells CSVELAGALLGTDTQYF. The CDR3 bases are TGCAGCGTTGAACTAGCGGGAGCTTTACTCGGCACAGATACGCAGTATTTT.

This clonotype was seen repeatedly, ten times or more. V and J are TRBV6-5 and TRBJ2-1, with 12 bases that match TRBD2. The CDR3 sequence is 17 residues long. Germline loops: CDR1 MNHEY, CDR2 SVGAGI. With V trimmed by 0 bases and J by 8 bases, 8 bases remained unmatched. Written as DNA, the CDR3 is TGTGCCAGCAGTTACTCTTCGACTAGCGGGGGCCAACATGAGCAGTTCTTC. This codes for CASSYSSTSGGQHEQFF.

This clonotype was seen a few times. The rearrangement uses TRBV5-1 and TRBJ2-2; D is unresolved. Trimming cost V 0 bases and J 5 bases, with 14 bases left between them. The germline gives CDR1 SGHRS, CDR2 YFSETQ. This CDR3 is 16 amino acids long. As DNA, the CDR3 is TGCGCCAGCAGCTTGGGGGTCCGGGCGATAACCGGGGAGCTGTTTTTT. As protein: CASSLGVRAITGELFF.

This clonotype occurred many times. The chain uses TRBV7-7 and TRBJ2-1, with TRBD2 identical over 16 bases. The CDR3 covers 16 residues. Germline-derived CDR1 and CDR2 are SSHAT and FNYEAQ (reference sequence). Trimming took 5 bases from V and 6 from J; bases not matched to a gene: 4. The CDR3 region is CASSVGLAGGVNEQFF. The CDR3 region has the DNA TGTGCCAGCAGCGTGGGACTAGCGGGGGGGGTCAATGAGCAGTTCTTC.

Ten or more counts support this clonotype. The gene calls are TRBV7-6 and TRBJ2-5; D might be TRBD1 (5 bases). The CDR3 runs 13 residues. Trimming removed 3 bases from V and 4 bases from J, with 9 bases in between. Germline CDR1 SGHVS, CDR2 FNYEAQ. The CDR3 nucleotides read TGTGCCAGCAGCTTCCAGGGTGGAGAGACCCAGTACTTC. This encodes CASSFQGGETQYF.